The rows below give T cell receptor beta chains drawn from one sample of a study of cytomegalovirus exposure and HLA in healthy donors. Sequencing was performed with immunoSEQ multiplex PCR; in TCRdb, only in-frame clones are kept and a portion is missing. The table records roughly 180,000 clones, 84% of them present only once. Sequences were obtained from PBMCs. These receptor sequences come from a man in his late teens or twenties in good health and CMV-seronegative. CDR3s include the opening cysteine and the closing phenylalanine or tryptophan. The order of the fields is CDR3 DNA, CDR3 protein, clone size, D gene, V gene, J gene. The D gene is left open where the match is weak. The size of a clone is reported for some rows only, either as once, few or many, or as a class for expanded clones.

CDR3nt: TGTGCCAGCAGTGTTCCCGACAGGGGGCTTTCCTACGAGCAGTACTTC
CDR3aa: CASSVPDRGLSYEQYF
abundance: .
d_gene: TRBD1
v_gene: TRBV6-1
j_gene: TRBJ2-7

CDR3nt: TGTGCCAGCAGAATACTAGCGGTGAGCTCCTACAATGAGCAGTTCTTC
CDR3aa: CASRILAVSSYNEQFF
abundance: .
d_gene: TRBD2
v_gene: TRBV27
j_gene: TRBJ2-1

CDR3nt: TGTGCCAGTAGTACAGGGGCGCAGATGAACACTGAAGCTTTCTTT
CDR3aa: CASSTGAQMNTEAFF
abundance: .
d_gene: .
v_gene: TRBV19
j_gene: TRBJ1-1

CDR3nt: TGTGCCAGCAGCTTAACACCTCCAAGGGGCACTGAAGCTTTCTTT
CDR3aa: CASSLTPPRGTEAFF
abundance: .
d_gene: .
v_gene: TRBV7-9
j_gene: TRBJ1-1

CDR3nt: TGTGCCAGCAGCTTTCGCCTAGCGGACGAGCAGTACTTC
CDR3aa: CASSFRLADEQYF
abundance: .
d_gene: TRBD2
v_gene: TRBV7-2
j_gene: TRBJ2-7

CDR3nt: TGCGCCAGCAGCTTGTTCGGGACAGGGGGAGTCGAGCAGTACTTC
CDR3aa: CASSLFGTGGVEQYF
abundance: .
d_gene: TRBD1
v_gene: TRBV5-1
j_gene: TRBJ2-7

CDR3nt: TGCGCCAGTCAAGACAGGGGCGACTCCCATAATTCACCCCTCCACTTT
CDR3aa: CASQDRGDSHNSPLHF
abundance: .
d_gene: TRBD1
v_gene: TRBV10-2
j_gene: TRBJ1-6

CDR3nt: TGCGCCAGCAGCCCTTCCCCAGGGGCGGACGAGCAGTACTTC
CDR3aa: CASSPSPGADEQYF
abundance: .
d_gene: .
v_gene: TRBV5-1
j_gene: TRBJ2-7

CDR3nt: TGCGCCAGCAGCCAAGGACAGGGGAATGAAAAACTGTTTTTT
CDR3aa: CASSQGQGNEKLFF
abundance: .
d_gene: TRBD1
v_gene: TRBV4-1
j_gene: TRBJ1-4

CDR3nt: TGTGCCAGCAGCTTAAGATCGACTAGCGAGTACAATGAGCAGTTCTTC
CDR3aa: CASSLRSTSEYNEQFF
abundance: .
d_gene: TRBD2
v_gene: TRBV7-9
j_gene: TRBJ2-1

CDR3nt: TGTGCCAGCAGTTTTAGGGACAGATATCAGCCCCAGCATTTT
CDR3aa: CASSFRDRYQPQHF
abundance: .
d_gene: TRBD1
v_gene: TRBV28
j_gene: TRBJ1-5

CDR3nt: TGCAGCGTTGAAGTTGGAGCGGGGGGAAATACGCAGTATTTT
CDR3aa: CSVEVGAGGNTQYF
abundance: .
d_gene: TRBD2
v_gene: TRBV29-1
j_gene: TRBJ2-3

CDR3nt: TGTGCCAGCAGTTATTCTGTAGCGGGAAGCACAGATACGCAGTATTTT
CDR3aa: CASSYSVAGSTDTQYF
abundance: .
d_gene: TRBD2
v_gene: TRBV7-9
j_gene: TRBJ2-3

CDR3nt: TGTGCCAGCAGTGAAGAGGTTAGAGGCATTAGCAATCAGCCCCAGCATTTT
CDR3aa: CASSEEVRGISNQPQHF
abundance: .
d_gene: .
v_gene: TRBV2
j_gene: TRBJ1-5

CDR3nt: TGTGCCAGCTCATCCGGGACAGGGAAGTTATACGAGCAGTACTTC
CDR3aa: CASSSGTGKLYEQYF
abundance: .
d_gene: TRBD1
v_gene: TRBV18
j_gene: TRBJ2-7

CDR3nt: TGTGCCAGCAGTTCCAATCTAGCGGGGAAAGAGACCCAGTACTTC
CDR3aa: CASSSNLAGKETQYF
abundance: .
d_gene: TRBD2
v_gene: TRBV28
j_gene: TRBJ2-5

CDR3nt: TGTGCCAGCAGCCTAACAGGGGCAACTAATGAAAAACTGTTTTTT
CDR3aa: CASSLTGATNEKLFF
abundance: once
d_gene: TRBD1
v_gene: TRBV7-2
j_gene: TRBJ1-4

CDR3nt: TGTGCCAGCAGCGAAGCGGGAGTGACTTATGAGCAGTTCTTC
CDR3aa: CASSEAGVTYEQFF
abundance: .
d_gene: TRBD2
v_gene: TRBV7-2
j_gene: TRBJ2-1

CDR3nt: TGTGCCAGCAGCTTGGGGCTAGCGGACTACGAGCAGTACTTC
CDR3aa: CASSLGLADYEQYF
abundance: few
d_gene: TRBD2
v_gene: TRBV5-4
j_gene: TRBJ2-7

CDR3nt: TGTGCCAGTAGTATCTCAGGGGCCAGCTATGGCTACACCTTC
CDR3aa: CASSISGASYGYTF
abundance: .
d_gene: .
v_gene: TRBV19
j_gene: TRBJ1-2

CDR3nt: TGTGCCTGGAGTGGAGGGCCATACAATGAGCAGTTCTTC
CDR3aa: CAWSGGPYNEQFF
abundance: .
d_gene: .
v_gene: TRBV30
j_gene: TRBJ2-1

CDR3nt: TGTGCCAGCAGTGAAGAGGGACTAGCGGGAGGGTACAATGAGCAGTTCTTC
CDR3aa: CASSEEGLAGGYNEQFF
abundance: once
d_gene: TRBD2
v_gene: TRBV2
j_gene: TRBJ2-1

CDR3nt: TGTGCCAGCAGGGTGTGGGCGGGCCTTTCAGATACGCAGTATTTT
CDR3aa: CASRVWAGLSDTQYF
abundance: .
d_gene: .
v_gene: TRBV6-6
j_gene: TRBJ2-3

CDR3nt: TGTGCCAGCTCACCACCCCGAGGTCAGCCCCAGCATTTT
CDR3aa: CASSPPRGQPQHF
abundance: .
d_gene: .
v_gene: TRBV18
j_gene: TRBJ1-5

CDR3nt: TGTGCCAGCAAGGGGGCGAGCGGAAACACCATATATTTT
CDR3aa: CASKGASGNTIYF
abundance: .
d_gene: TRBD1
v_gene: TRBV11-2
j_gene: TRBJ1-3

CDR3nt: TGTGCCAGCAGCACAAGCGGGGTGGCCTACAATGAGCAGTTCTTC
CDR3aa: CASSTSGVAYNEQFF
abundance: few
d_gene: TRBD2
v_gene: TRBV6-5
j_gene: TRBJ2-1

CDR3nt: TGTGCCAGCAGCTTGGTTACAGGGGCTAACACTGAAGCTTTCTTT
CDR3aa: CASSLVTGANTEAFF
abundance: .
d_gene: TRBD1
v_gene: TRBV5-4
j_gene: TRBJ1-1

CDR3nt: TGTGCCAGCAGTTACTCGGCAGGAAGCACAGATACGCAGTATTTT
CDR3aa: CASSYSAGSTDTQYF
abundance: once
d_gene: .
v_gene: TRBV6-5
j_gene: TRBJ2-3

CDR3nt: TGCGCCAGCAGCTTGTTATATGGGAGCCTAAAAGGCAGCGACGAGCAGTACTTC
CDR3aa: CASSLLYGSLKGSDEQYF
abundance: .
d_gene: .
v_gene: TRBV5-1
j_gene: TRBJ2-7

CDR3nt: TGTGCCATCAGTGGTTCGGTATTGGATCAGCCCCAGCATTTT
CDR3aa: CAISGSVLDQPQHF
abundance: .
d_gene: .
v_gene: TRBV10-3
j_gene: TRBJ1-5

CDR3nt: TGTGCCAGCAGCATCCGGGACAGAGAGCAGTACTTC
CDR3aa: CASSIRDREQYF
abundance: .
d_gene: TRBD1
v_gene: TRBV7-9
j_gene: TRBJ2-7

CDR3nt: TGCGCCAGCAGCATCGGGACAGGCACAGATACGCAGTATTTT
CDR3aa: CASSIGTGTDTQYF
abundance: .
d_gene: TRBD1
v_gene: TRBV5-1
j_gene: TRBJ2-3

CDR3nt: TGTGCCATCCCTGGGGCAGGGTCGAACACCGGGGAGCTGTTTTTT
CDR3aa: CAIPGAGSNTGELFF
abundance: .
d_gene: .
v_gene: TRBV10-3
j_gene: TRBJ2-2

CDR3nt: TGCGCCAGCAGCCCACCTTTTGGGAGTAGCGGGAGGGCGGAGACCCAGTACTTC
CDR3aa: CASSPPFGSSGRAETQYF
abundance: .
d_gene: TRBD2
v_gene: TRBV4-1
j_gene: TRBJ2-5

CDR3nt: TGTGCCAGCAGCTCCCCCGGGACAGGGGGACGAGGGGAGCTGTTTTTT
CDR3aa: CASSSPGTGGRGELFF
abundance: few
d_gene: TRBD1
v_gene: TRBV7-9
j_gene: TRBJ2-2

CDR3nt: TGTGCCATCAGTGTAATCGACAAGAACTATGGCTACACCTTC
CDR3aa: CAISVIDKNYGYTF
abundance: .
d_gene: .
v_gene: TRBV10-3
j_gene: TRBJ1-2

CDR3nt: TGTGCCAGCAGCGCGATTCGGGACATTACCGAAGCTTTCTTT
CDR3aa: CASSAIRDITEAFF
abundance: .
d_gene: .
v_gene: TRBV9
j_gene: TRBJ1-1

CDR3nt: TGTGCCAGCAGCTTAGTAACTAGCGGGAGGGGTTACGAGCAGTACTTC
CDR3aa: CASSLVTSGRGYEQYF
abundance: .
d_gene: TRBD2
v_gene: TRBV7-9
j_gene: TRBJ2-7

CDR3nt: TGTTCCAGCAGCCCCTTGAGCCACGAGCAGTACTTC
CDR3aa: CSSSPLSHEQYF
abundance: .
d_gene: .
v_gene: TRBV7-9
j_gene: TRBJ2-7

CDR3nt: TGTGCCACCACAGATTCGGGACAGACCACCTACGAGCAGTACTTC
CDR3aa: CATTDSGQTTYEQYF
abundance: .
d_gene: TRBD1
v_gene: TRBV6-1
j_gene: TRBJ2-7

CDR3nt: TGCGCCAGCAGACCTGGGACAGGGTGGAAGCGGGAGGCCAATGAGCAGTTCTTC
CDR3aa: CASRPGTGWKREANEQFF
abundance: .
d_gene: .
v_gene: TRBV23-1
j_gene: TRBJ2-1

CDR3nt: TGTGCCATCAGGGGGGCGACTGAAGCTTTCTTT
CDR3aa: CAIRGATEAFF
abundance: few
d_gene: .
v_gene: TRBV10-3
j_gene: TRBJ1-1

CDR3nt: TGTGCCAGCAGTGCTGGGCTAGCGAGCTACGAGCAGTACTTC
CDR3aa: CASSAGLASYEQYF
abundance: .
d_gene: .
v_gene: TRBV2
j_gene: TRBJ2-7

CDR3nt: TGTGCCAGCAGCCGAGGCCGCGGGAGGGTAAGGGCAGATACGCAGTATTTT
CDR3aa: CASSRGRGRVRADTQYF
abundance: .
d_gene: TRBD2
v_gene: TRBV7-8
j_gene: TRBJ2-3

CDR3nt: TGCGCCAGCAGCCACCAACAGGGGCCTGAAGCTTTCTTT
CDR3aa: CASSHQQGPEAFF
abundance: .
d_gene: TRBD1
v_gene: TRBV4-1
j_gene: TRBJ1-1

CDR3nt: TGTGCCAGCAGCGCCCGACAGGGGAGCACCGGGGAGCTGTTTTTT
CDR3aa: CASSARQGSTGELFF
abundance: .
d_gene: TRBD1
v_gene: TRBV11-3
j_gene: TRBJ2-2